This TCR beta chain stems from a study of blood T cell repertoires in COVID-19. Looking at the study overall: Sites in the United States, Italy and Spain provided acute and convalescent COVID-19 samples. Sources were T cells, B-cell-depleted T cells, or PBMCs; the material itself was cDNA or gDNA.

The table came from immunoSEQ multiplex PCR; TCRdb's copy has only in-frame clones and leaves some out. The sample has 45,000 to 50,000 clones, 86% seen once. The material sequenced was peripheral blood. This clonotype was obtained from a human donor in a cohort sampled during active COVID-19.

This CDR3 is CASSLSGGRNPYEQYF. The CDR3, as DNA: TGTGCCAGCAGCTTGTCGGGGGGGCGGAATCCCTACGAGCAGTACTTC. This chain uses TRBV5-4 with TRBJ2-7; 8 bases fit TRBD2. The V gene's germline CDR1 is SGHNT and CDR2 YYREEE (reference sequence). This CDR3 is 16 amino acids long. The V and J ends lost 1 base and 2 bases, in that order; junction bases with no gene match: 8.